A single sample is the source of the 25 T cell receptor beta chains below, sequenced in a study of CD8 T cells in ankylosing spondylitis. From the 5' RACE reads, TCRdb called clonotypes with MiXCR, one entry per CDR3 protein. In the table there are around 39,000 distinct CDR3 sequences, approximately 17% of which are singletons. The material sequenced was blood. Receptors were obtained from a male donor with ankylosing spondylitis or in good health (not recorded which).

In this sample, this clonotype turned up a few times. The chain couples TRBV20-1 to TRBJ1-4, with a weak D call TRBD1 (5 bases). Germline loops: CDR1 DFQATT, CDR2 SNEGSKA (reference sequence). The CDR3 sequence is 15 residues long. Trimming shortened V by 2 bases and J by 5 bases, and 15 bases separated the two germline ends. In DNA form, the CDR3 reads TGCAGTGCTAGACCTGCCGGGACGGCAAATGAAAAACTGTTTTTT. This encodes CSARPAGTANEKLFF.

This clonotype occurred a few times. This chain links TRBV29-1 with TRBJ2-5; D uncertain. Trimming removed 4 bases from V and 13 bases from J, with 28 bases in between. CDR1 is SQVTM and CDR2 is ANQGSEA in the germline V gene. The CDR3 contains 15 residues. CDR3 amino acids: CSVGSSAPFFLRRYF. CDR3 nucleotides: TGCAGCGTTGGAAGTTCGGCCCCTTTTTTCCTACGTCGGTACTTC.

In this sample, this clonotype turned up a few times. The chain recombines TRBV20-1 with TRBJ1-5, with 9 bases lining up with TRBD1. Germline assignment: CDR1 DFQATT and CDR2 SNEGSKA (reference sequence). This CDR3 comprises 14 residues. Unmatched junction bases numbered 3, after V lost 5 bases and J lost 1 base. CDR3 residues: CSALQGASNQPQHF. The CDR3 coding sequence is TGCAGTGCTTTACAGGGGGCGAGCAATCAGCCCCAGCATTTT.

The chain links TRBV30 to TRBJ2-5; 11 nucleotides match TRBD2. The CDR3 is made up of 15 amino acids. V shed 3 bases, J shed 2 bases, and the junction held 5 bases outside the gene matches. Germline V gene data show CDR1 as GTSNPN and CDR2 as SVGIG (reference sequence). The CDR3 DNA is TGTGCCTGGAGGGTAGCGGGGGGGAGACAAGAGACCCAGTACTTC. This codes for CAWRVAGGRQETQYF.

In this sample, this clonotype turned up a few times. The J gene is TRBJ2-7, the V gene TRBV5-1; D uncertain. With 0 bases removed from V and 4 bases from J, the gap between germline ends came to 5 bases. Germline V gene data show CDR1 as SGHRS and CDR2 as YFSETQ. This CDR3 is built from 12 residues. The DNA of the CDR3 is TGCGCCAGCAGCTTGGACGTATACGAGCAGTACTTC. Its translation is CASSLDVYEQYF.

The rearrangement joins TRBV5-6 to TRBJ1-1, with 7 bases identical to TRBD1. CDR1 is SGHDT and CDR2 is YYEEEE in the germline V gene. After removal of 3 bases from V and 6 bases from J, the junction contained 5 bases not matched to a gene. The CDR3 is made up of 13 amino acids. The CDR3 nucleotides read TGTGCCAGCAGCTCGGACAGGACTCCTGAAGCTTTCTTT. Its translation: CASSSDRTPEAFF.

The chain has TRBV11-2 and TRBJ2-1; 9 bases line up with TRBD2. The CDR3 is 16 residues long. Germline lookup yields CDR1 SGHAT and CDR2 FQNNGV. After removal of 1 base from V and 7 bases from J, the junction contained 8 bases not matched to a gene. The CDR3 reads CASSLVGGRAGNEQFF. In nucleotides, the CDR3 is TGTGCCAGCAGCTTAGTTGGCGGGAGGGCCGGAAATGAGCAGTTCTTC. The full variable domain, in which reference TRBV11-2 and TRBJ2-1 provide the parts outside the CDR3, is EAGVAQSPRYKIIEKRQSVAFWCNPISGHATLYWYQQILGQGPKLLIQFQNNGVVDDSQLPKDRFSAERLKGVDSTLKIQPAKLEDSAVYLCASSLVGGRAGNEQFFGPGTRLTVL.

This clonotype has more than one count but fewer than ten. V is TRBV12-3 or TRBV12-4 and J is TRBJ2-1, with 9 bases identical to TRBD1. The junction had 11 bases not matched to a gene; V was cut back by 5 bases and J by 6 bases. The CDR3 runs 16 residues. CDR3 amino acids: CASSRGGTGKFNEQFF. DNA of the CDR3: TGTGCCAGCAGTCGGGGCGGGACAGGGAAATTCAATGAGCAGTTCTTC.

The chain is built from TRBV3-1 and TRBJ2-2; D gene ambiguous. With 1 base removed from V and 4 bases from J, the gap between germline ends came to 7 bases. The CDR3 loop spans 14 amino acids. The germline gives CDR1 LGHDT, CDR2 YNNKEL (reference sequence). The CDR3 nucleotides are TGTGCCAGCAGCCAAGCCCGGAGCACCGGGGAGCTGTTTTTT. Its protein is CASSQARSTGELFF.

V is TRBV10-3 and J is TRBJ2-2, with D unresolved. Germline assignment: CDR1 ENHRY and CDR2 SYGVKD. There are 11 residues in the CDR3. Trimming took off 8 bases at V and 4 bases at J, with 5 bases between the two ends. CDR3 sequence (DNA): TGTGCCATCCTTATCACCGGGGAGCTGTTTTTT. This encodes CAILITGELFF.

The V call is TRBV7-2, the J call TRBJ2-5; possibly TRBD2 for D (6 bases). V lost 7 bases and J lost 5, with 14 bases in between. This CDR3 contains 13 residues. The V gene's germline CDR1 is SGHTA and CDR2 FQGNSA. In nucleotides, the CDR3 is TGTGCCAGCACTGCGGGGACCGGGGAGACCCAGTACTTC. Translating gives CASTAGTGETQYF.

This clonotype was counted between two and nine times. The rearrangement joins TRBV21-1 to TRBJ2-1; the table's TRBD1 call for D was not verified on the DNA. TRBV21-1 is annotated as a pseudogene. The length of the CDR3 is 14 residues. In DNA form, the CDR3 reads TGTGCCAGCAGCACTCCAGACAGGGCCAATGAGCAGTTCTTC. Translation: CASSTPDRANEQFF.

This clonotype was seen a few times. J is TRBJ2-1 and V is TRBV4-3; possible D gene TRBD1, 6 bases. Germline V gene lookup returns CDR1 LGHNA and CDR2 YSLEER. The CDR3 runs 15 residues. Deletions cut 4 bases from V and 2 bases from J, with 12 bases between. The CDR3 region is CASSPQGSTYNEQFF. CDR3 sequence (DNA): TGCGCCAGCAGCCCCCAGGGGTCCACCTACAATGAGCAGTTCTTC.

The chain combines TRBV12-3 or TRBV12-4 with TRBJ2-3; no clear D gene. This CDR3 has 13 amino acids. Deletions cut 6 bases from V and 1 base from J, with 8 bases between. The CDR3 region is CASRERGTDTQYF. In DNA, the CDR3 is TGTGCCAGCAGGGAGCGAGGCACAGATACGCAGTATTTT.

The chain couples TRBV29-1 to TRBJ2-2, with 9 positions matching TRBD2. CDR1 SQVTM and CDR2 ANQGSEA come from the germline V gene. The CDR3 runs 15 residues. V gave up 5 bases and J gave up 5 bases; unmatched junction bases: 9. The CDR3 DNA follows: TGCAGCGTTACCGTCGCGGGAGGGACGACCGGGGAGCTGTTTTTT. Residues: CSVTVAGGTTGELFF.

This clonotype was seen a few times. In nucleotides, the CDR3 is TGTGCCAGCCTCGATAGCGGGATGGGGGCCGGGGAGCTGTTTTTT. It translates to CASLDSGMGAGELFF. The chain combines TRBV6-5 with TRBJ2-2; 8 bases fit TRBD2. After removal of 8 bases from V and 6 bases from J, the junction contained 11 bases not matched to a gene. The CDR3 totals 15 residues. Germline CDR1 reads MNHEY; CDR2 reads SVGAGI.

This clonotype turned up a few times. V gene TRBV28 combines with J gene TRBJ2-4; 7 positions agree with TRBD2. V lost 11 bases, J lost 8 bases, and 12 bases stayed unmatched. Per the germline V gene, CDR1 is MDHEN and CDR2 is SYDVKM. The CDR3 loop spans 13 amino acids. The CDR3 here is CAAGGGLRDIQYF. The DNA of the CDR3 is TGTGCCGCGGGCGGGGGTTTAAGAGACATTCAGTACTTC.

This clonotype was seen more than once but under ten times. The genes are TRBV12-3 or TRBV12-4 and TRBJ2-3; 10 nucleotides match TRBD2. The CDR3 spans 16 residues. Trimming took 6 bases from V and 4 from J; bases not matched to a gene: 10. The CDR3, as DNA: TGTGCCAGCAGGTACTCCGGGACTAGCGAGTCAGATACGCAGTATTTT. Translating gives CASRYSGTSESDTQYF.

The chain employs TRBV15 and TRBJ2-2, with a possible D match to TRBD1 (6 bases). Deletions cut 0 bases from V and 0 bases from J, with 14 bases between. CDR1 and CDR2 (germline): LNHNV, YYDKDF (reference sequence). This CDR3 is 18 amino acids long. The CDR3, as DNA: TGTGCCACCAGCAGAGATTACGGAGGACAGACGAACACCGGGGAGCTGTTTTTT. Protein sequence: CATSRDYGGQTNTGELFF.

The J gene is TRBJ1-2, the V gene TRBV20-1; 9 bases agree with TRBD1. After removal of 5 bases from V and 7 bases from J, the junction contained 5 bases not matched to a gene. Germline loops: CDR1 DFQATT, CDR2 SNEGSKA (reference sequence). The CDR3 totals 12 residues. The CDR3 nucleotides are TGCAGTGCTGGGATGGGACAGGGTGGCTACACCTTC. This gives the protein CSAGMGQGGYTF.

The V gene is TRBV7-3, the J gene TRBJ2-2; 11 bases map to TRBD1. The CDR3 runs to 16 residues. The trim removed 4 bases at V and 7 bases at J, leaving 8 bases unmatched. From germline, CDR1 is SGHTA and CDR2 FQGTGA. The CDR3 reads CASSSPGQGVGGELFF. CDR3 sequence (DNA): TGTGCCAGCAGCTCACCGGGACAGGGGGTTGGCGGGGAGCTGTTTTTT.

The rearrangement uses TRBV7-8 and TRBJ1-1; tentatively, D is TRBD1 (6 bases). Trimming took 2 bases from V and 1 from J, leaving 14 bases between them. Per germline, CDR1 SGHVS and CDR2 FQNEAQ. The length of the CDR3 is 16 residues. In DNA form, the CDR3 reads TGTGCCAGCAGCTTATCGGACAGTGGATCGAACACTGAAGCTTTCTTT. Protein product: CASSLSDSGSNTEAFF.

This clonotype has a handful of counts. The CDR3 loop is CSARVARGGTGELFF. In nucleotides, the CDR3 is TGCAGTGCTAGAGTAGCCAGGGGAGGGACCGGGGAGCTGTTTTTT. This chain connects TRBV20-1 to TRBJ2-2, with D tentatively TRBD2 (7 bases). CDR1 DFQATT and CDR2 SNEGSKA come from the germline V gene (reference sequence). V was trimmed by 1 base and J by 5 bases, leaving 14 bases between them. The CDR3 contains 15 residues.

This clonotype appeared a few times. The rearrangement joins TRBV28 to TRBJ1-2; TRBD1 is a possible D gene (6 bases). The CDR3 sequence is 14 residues long. CDR1 MDHEN and CDR2 SYDVKM come from the germline V gene. Trimming left V 3 bases short and J 4 bases short, with 12 bases between. CDR3 nucleotides: TGTGCCAGCAGTTTTCGGCAGGGGAGCTATGGCTACACCTTC. It encodes CASSFRQGSYGYTF.

The rearrangement joins TRBV7-3 to TRBJ2-1; TRBD2 matches 7 bases. CDR1 SGHTA and CDR2 FQGTGA come from the germline V gene. CDR3 length equals 16 residues. Trimming cost V 2 bases and J 0 bases; bases outside gene matches: 4. The CDR3 spells CASSLAGDPSYNEQFF. The CDR3 nucleotides are TGTGCCAGCAGCTTAGCGGGAGATCCCTCCTACAATGAGCAGTTCTTC.